The next 31 T cell receptor beta chains were all read from a single sample in a study of blood T cell repertoires in COVID-19. Sequencing was performed with immunoSEQ multiplex PCR; in TCRdb, only in-frame clones are kept and a portion is missing. The sample records roughly 170,000 clones, roughly nine tenths being singletons. The material sequenced was peripheral blood. All receptors derive from a man aged 65 to 79 with active or convalescent COVID-19.

To note about this clone: Other DNA sequences of this sample code for an identical CDR3. This rearrangement joins TRBV10-3 to TRBJ1-5; D not resolved. CDR1 and CDR2 (germline): ENHRY, SYGVKD. The CDR3 length is 14 residues. The V gene lost 3 bases and the J gene lost 4 bases, with 10 bases spanning the gap. CDR3 region: CAISDRGGNQPQHF. For the CDR3, the DNA is TGTGCCATCAGTGACCGGGGAGGAAATCAGCCCCAGCATTTT.

This chain connects TRBV27 to TRBJ2-7; TRBD1 aligns across 8 bases. Germline V CDR1 and CDR2: MNHEY, SMNVEV (reference sequence). The CDR3 extends over 14 amino acids. Trimming cost V 5 bases and J 4 bases; bases outside gene matches: 7. In nucleotides, the CDR3 is TGTGCCAGCAGTATGACAGGGGCCAGATACGAGCAGTACTTC. It is translated as CASSMTGARYEQYF.

The chain links TRBV5-1 to TRBJ1-1; TRBD1 aligns across 8 bases. With 4 bases clipped from V and 0 bases from J, the junction kept 5 bases outside the gene matches. This CDR3 has 15 amino acids. CDR1 is SGHRS, CDR2 YFSETQ, per germline. CDR3 sequence: CASSPGQAMNTEAFF. CDR3 nucleotide sequence: TGCGCCAGCAGCCCGGGACAGGCGATGAACACTGAAGCTTTCTTT.

The CDR3 DNA is TGTGCCAGCTCATTGGACAGGGGGATCTCTGAAGCTTTCTTT. This codes for CASSLDRGISEAFF. The genes are TRBV18 and TRBJ1-1, with 10 bases identical to TRBD1. CDR3 length equals 14 residues. Germline V gives CDR1 KGHSH, CDR2 LQKENI. V lost 5 bases to trimming and J lost 6 bases; unmatched junction nucleotides: 6.

This clone occurred once. The CDR3 protein is CASSQRQGTDTQYF. CDR3 nucleotides: TGTGCCAGCAGCCAACGACAGGGGACAGATACGCAGTATTTT. This chain connects TRBV7-2 to TRBJ2-3; TRBD1 agrees at 8 bases. V trimming: 5 bases; J trimming: 3 bases; junction bases outside the gene matches: 4. This CDR3 comprises 14 residues. Per germline, CDR1 SGHTA and CDR2 FQGNSA.

The chain links TRBV5-1 to TRBJ1-1; D is undetermined. The CDR3 extends over 13 amino acids. Trimming cost V 4 bases and J 0 bases, with 7 bases left between them. Germline CDR1 and CDR2: SGHRS and YFSETQ. The CDR3 is CASSLGVNTEAFF. CDR3 bases: TGCGCCAGCAGCCTGGGAGTGAACACTGAAGCTTTCTTT.

The chain links TRBV3-1 (or the pseudogene TRBV3-2) to TRBJ2-5, with TRBD1 identical over 12 bases. J lost 2 bases, V lost 4 bases, and 8 bases had no gene match. Germline V gene sequence: CDR1 LGHDT, CDR2 YNNKEL (reference sequence). The CDR3 is made up of 17 amino acids. The CDR3 sequence is CASSLGTGGALQETQYF. CDR3 sequence (DNA): TGTGCCAGCAGCCTAGGGACAGGGGGCGCACTTCAAGAGACCCAGTACTTC.

In this sample, this clone turned up once. This chain joins TRBV2 and TRBJ2-5; 10 bases agree with TRBD1. CDR3 size: 15 residues. The germline gives CDR1 SNHLY, CDR2 FYNNEI. Germline trimming cut 5 bases from V and 4 bases from J; bases unmatched to any gene: 7. The CDR3 is CASSTGTGDGETQYF. The CDR3 DNA reads TGTGCCAGCAGTACCGGGACAGGGGACGGAGAGACCCAGTACTTC.

V is TRBV7-2 and J is TRBJ2-1; D unresolved. The germline V and J ends were trimmed by 0 bases and 6 bases, with 6 bases remaining between them. CDR3 length: 13 residues. Germline lookup yields CDR1 SGHTA and CDR2 FQGNSA. CDR3 nucleotide sequence: TGTGCCAGCAGCTTAGCGGCTCTCAATGAGCAGTTCTTC. Translated: CASSLAALNEQFF.

The chain carries TRBV5-6 and TRBJ1-2, with D possibly being TRBD1 (5 bases). This CDR3 has 14 amino acids. Trimming left V 1 base short and J 4 bases short, with 11 bases between. Germline loops: CDR1 SGHDT, CDR2 YYEEEE. The CDR3 reads CASSLFTGSYGYTF. As DNA, the CDR3 is TGTGCCAGCAGCTTGTTCACAGGAAGCTATGGCTACACCTTC.

This clone was observed a single time. This rearrangement joins TRBV12-3 or TRBV12-4 to TRBJ1-1; D is uncertain. Deletions cut 3 bases from V and 1 base from J, with 3 bases between. The CDR3 covers 12 residues. CDR3 sequence (DNA): TGTGCCAGCAGTTTCAGGAACACTGAAGCTTTCTTT. Translated, it gives CASSFRNTEAFF.

This clone was seen once. The chain has TRBV5-6 and TRBJ1-3, with 7 bases lining up with TRBD1. The J segment lost 3 bases and the V segment lost 4 bases, leaving 4 bases of the junction unmatched. In germline, CDR1 is SGHDT, CDR2 YYEEEE. CDR3 length: 14 amino acids. In nucleotides, the CDR3 is TGTGCCAGCAGCCAAACAGGGGATGGAAACACCATATATTTT. It specifies CASSQTGDGNTIYF. Full variable domain (remainder filled in from reference TRBV5-6 and TRBJ1-3): DAGVTQSPTHLIKTRGQQVTLRCSPKSGHDTVSWYQQALGQGPQFIFQYYEEEERQRGNFPDRFSGHQFPNYSSELNVNALLLGDSALYLCASSQTGDGNTIYFGEGSWLTVV.

The CDR3 region is CASSEGEAEGQPQHF. The CDR3 DNA reads TGCGCCAGCAGTGAAGGTGAGGCCGAAGGTCAGCCCCAGCATTTT. The chain recombines TRBV5-1 with TRBJ1-5, with no clear D. The CDR3 loop spans 15 amino acids. V was cut by 5 bases and J by 6 bases, with 18 bases left in between. Germline V gene lookup returns CDR1 SGHRS and CDR2 YFSETQ.

This sequence joins TRBV19 and TRBJ1-2; D unresolved. Trimming stripped 5 bases from V and 6 bases from J, with 13 bases between. Per the germline V gene, CDR1 is LNHDA and CDR2 is SQIVND (reference sequence). The CDR3 has 13 amino acids. CDR3: CASSRSVSDGYTF. CDR3 bases: TGTGCCAGTAGTCGGAGTGTAAGCGATGGCTACACCTTC.

This rearrangement joins TRBV18 to TRBJ2-1, with D unclear. CDR3 size: 13 residues. V was pared by 2 bases and J by 6 bases, with 8 bases between. Germline CDR1 KGHSH, CDR2 LQKENI. The CDR3 coding sequence is TGTGCCAGCTCACCAGGGCAGAGCAATGAGCAGTTCTTC. The encoded protein is CASSPGQSNEQFF.

With respect to this clone: A read error may account for a junction end that differs from germline. This sequence joins TRBV7-7 and TRBJ2-7; D possibly corresponds to TRBD1 (5 bases). Germline values: CDR1 SSHAT, CDR2 FNYEAQ (reference sequence). The CDR3 totals 13 residues. In nucleotides, the CDR3 is TGTGCTAGCAGCTTCGGTAAGGGGTCCGAGCAGTACTTC. Translating it yields CASSFGKGSEQYF.

The chain employs TRBV29-1 and TRBJ2-2; possibly TRBD2 for D (5 bases). Germline CDR1 and CDR2: SQVTM and ANQGSEA. CDR3 size: 16 residues. The V end lost 1 base, the J end lost 7 bases, and 19 bases lay between the germline ends. CDR3 in amino acids: CSVEAQAGVPSGELFF. The CDR3 DNA reads as TGCAGCGTTGAAGCCCAGGCGGGTGTCCCCAGCGGGGAGCTGTTTTTT.

This clone appeared a single time. This chain uses TRBV30 with TRBJ2-1; tentative D call: TRBD1 (5 bases). Trimming stripped 7 bases from V and 4 bases from J, with 14 bases between. CDR3 size: 13 residues. Germline CDR1 reads GTSNPN; CDR2 reads SVGIG (reference sequence). The CDR3 here is CAFRGIGYNEQFF. The CDR3 DNA follows: TGTGCCTTTAGGGGAATAGGGTACAATGAGCAGTTCTTC.

The chain couples TRBV11-2 to TRBJ2-3; 8 nucleotides match TRBD1. Germline V gene data show CDR1 as SGHAT and CDR2 as FQNNGV. CDR3 length: 15 residues. After removal of 5 bases from V and 5 bases from J, the junction contained 9 bases not matched to a gene. The CDR3, as DNA: TGTGCCAGCAGCCCCAGATCCAGGGGGCTAGATACGCAGTATTTT. This translates into CASSPRSRGLDTQYF.

J is TRBJ2-2 and V is TRBV27; 8 bases line up with TRBD2. Trimming removed 1 base from V and 4 bases from J; junction bases left unmatched: 2. The germline V gene has CDR1 MNHEY and CDR2 SMNVEV (reference sequence). The CDR3 covers 15 residues. DNA of the CDR3: TGTGCCAGCAGTTTATACGGGACTAGCACCGGGGAGCTGTTTTTT. It is translated as CASSLYGTSTGELFF.

This clone was detected a few times. The rearrangement joins TRBV3-1 (or the pseudogene TRBV3-2) to TRBJ1-2, with D perhaps TRBD1 (6 bases). Germline V lookup: CDR1 LGHDT, CDR2 YNNKEL (reference sequence). Between the trimmed V and J ends, which lost 0 bases and 5 bases, there was a span of 10 bases. CDR3 length: 14 amino acids. CDR3: CASSQDRGLYGYTF. DNA of the CDR3: TGTGCCAGCAGCCAAGACAGGGGATTATATGGCTACACCTTC.

This clone was found a few times. The chain carries TRBV15 and TRBJ2-1; 7 bases match TRBD2. Trimming took 5 bases from V and 2 from J; bases not matched to a gene: 12. The CDR3 runs 17 residues. Germline V gene sequence: CDR1 LNHNV, CDR2 YYDKDF (reference sequence). The CDR3 loop reads CATSSRGEIIPYNEQFF. CDR3 DNA sequence: TGTGCCACCAGCTCCCGGGGGGAGATAATTCCCTACAATGAGCAGTTCTTC.

V and J are TRBV6-5 and TRBJ1-1; perhaps TRBD1 as D (5 bases). The CDR3 runs 14 residues. The germline V gene encodes CDR1 MNHEY and CDR2 SVGAGI. Trimming stripped 7 bases from V and 4 bases from J, with 16 bases between. The CDR3 loop reads CASKTAGLPTEAFF. CDR3 DNA sequence: TGTGCCAGCAAAACCGCGGGACTGCCCACTGAAGCTTTCTTT.

The rearrangement links TRBV4-1 to TRBJ1-5, with unresolved D. The CDR3 has 14 amino acids. Germline loops: CDR1 MGHRA, CDR2 YSYEKL. V shed 0 bases and J shed 3 bases, with 6 bases lying between them. CDR3 sequence (DNA): TGCGCCAGCAGCCAAGACGGGTTCAATCAGCCCCAGCATTTT. This codes for CASSQDGFNQPQHF.

This clone showed up just once. V is TRBV6-5 and J is TRBJ2-1; D possibly corresponds to TRBD2 (5 bases). V was shortened by 4 bases and J by 15 bases, with 22 bases between the two germline ends. CDR1 MNHEY and CDR2 SVGAGI come from the germline V gene. This CDR3 has 14 residues. CDR3 sequence (DNA): TGTGCCAGCAGTTCCCCTGTGGTTAGCGTGAGGCTGTTCTTC. It specifies CASSSPVVSVRLFF.

The rearrangement links TRBV5-4 to TRBJ2-7; TRBD1 aligns across 9 bases. With V trimmed by 4 bases and J by 5 bases, 10 bases remained unmatched. The CDR3 totals 15 residues. Germline CDR1 reads SGHNT; CDR2 reads YYREEE (reference sequence). CDR3 loop: CASSHPRDREHEQYF. The CDR3 bases are TGTGCCAGCAGCCACCCGAGGGACAGGGAGCACGAGCAGTACTTC.

The chain is built from TRBV7-2 and TRBJ2-1; TRBD1 might be the D (6 bases). Trimming shortened V by 5 bases and J by 5 bases, and 16 bases separated the two germline ends. The germline V gene has CDR1 SGHTA and CDR2 FQGNSA. The CDR3 contains 15 residues. Here the CDR3 reads CASSRPVDSHNEQFF. In DNA form, the CDR3 reads TGTGCCAGCAGCCGGCCGGTGGACAGTCACAATGAGCAGTTCTTC.

The V call is TRBV6-1, the J call TRBJ1-5, with 8 bases aligning to TRBD1. This CDR3 spans 15 amino acids. The trim removed 1 base at V and 6 bases at J, leaving 5 bases unmatched. Germline CDR1 MNHNS, CDR2 SASEGT. CDR3 loop: CASSEVGQGSQPQHF. The DNA for the CDR3 is TGTGCCAGCAGTGAAGTTGGACAGGGCAGTCAGCCCCAGCATTTT.

DNA for the CDR3: TGTGCCAGCAGTTACCACAGGGGGTTTATCAACACCGGGGAGCTGTTTTTT. The encoded protein is CASSYHRGFINTGELFF. This rearrangement joins TRBV6-2 or TRBV6-3 to TRBJ2-2; 8 bases align to TRBD1. V was pared by 2 bases and J by 2 bases, with 7 bases of the junction left unmatched. In germline, CDR1 is MNHEY, CDR2 SVGEGT. The CDR3 runs to 17 residues.

J is TRBJ2-7 and V is TRBV20-1; tentatively, D is TRBD1 (5 bases). Germline CDR1 is DFQATT and CDR2 is SNEGSKA (reference sequence). Trimming removed 3 bases at V and 0 bases at J, with 18 bases between. The CDR3 covers 16 residues. This chain's CDR3 is CSASGQGTKPSYEQYF. In DNA, the CDR3 is TGCAGTGCTAGTGGCCAGGGCACCAAACCCTCCTACGAGCAGTACTTC.

This sequence joins TRBV19 and TRBJ1-1; the D gene is possibly TRBD1 (5 bases). V dropped 7 bases and J dropped 4 bases, with 22 bases sitting between them. This CDR3 is built from 16 residues. The germline V gene encodes CDR1 LNHDA and CDR2 SQIVND (reference sequence). The CDR3 here is CASTTMGGRVSTEAFF. The CDR3, as DNA: TGTGCCAGTACCACAATGGGGGGTAGGGTCAGCACTGAAGCTTTCTTT.